One sample yielded the 28 T cell receptor beta chains listed below, sequenced in a study of shared clonotypes between healthy human individuals. Produced via immunoSEQ multiplex PCR; TCRdb's table is partial and in-frame only. The sample records some 2,100,000 clones, approximately 96% being singletons. The sample taken for sequencing was naive CD4+ T cells sorted from blood. Specified subset: CD45RA+ positively selected. The receptors originated from a man between 18 and 35 years old in good health.

The rearrangement joins TRBV2 to TRBJ2-7; the match to TRBD2 covers 7 bases. There are 15 residues in the CDR3. J lost 2 bases, V lost 8 bases, and 12 bases had no gene match. Per germline, CDR1 SNHLY and CDR2 FYNNEI. CDR3 nucleotides: TGTGCCAGCGGATTGGGGGGGGAACGTGCCTACGAGCAGTACTTC. It yields the protein CASGLGGERAYEQYF.

The rearrangement uses TRBV19 and TRBJ2-1; D not resolved. Germline CDR1 reads LNHDA; CDR2 reads SQIVND (reference sequence). Trimming cost V 4 bases and J 6 bases, with 7 bases left between them. The CDR3 spans 12 residues. The CDR3 DNA reads as TGTGCCAGTAGTAAGAATTTCAATGAGCAGTTCTTC. Translated, it gives CASSKNFNEQFF.

A remark on this clone: The same CDR3 arises from other DNA sequences in this sample as well. This chain joins TRBV5-1 and TRBJ1-1, with TRBD1 matching 7 bases. The V and J ends lost 4 bases and 1 base, in that order; junction bases with no gene match: 4. This CDR3 is built from 14 residues. CDR1 is SGHRS, CDR2 YFSETQ, per germline. The CDR3, as DNA: TGCGCCAGCAGCCTCACAGGGGCGAACACTGAAGCTTTCTTT. It specifies CASSLTGANTEAFF.

About this clone: The sample holds other DNA sequences that translate to the same CDR3. The chain couples TRBV18 to TRBJ1-1; D unresolved. Trimming left V 1 base short and J 5 bases short, with 5 bases between. CDR1 is KGHSH, CDR2 LQKENI, per germline. The CDR3 is made up of 12 amino acids. As DNA, the CDR3 is TGTGCCAGCTCACCACGGGAAACTGAAGCTTTCTTT. This encodes CASSPRETEAFF.

The gene calls are TRBV2 and TRBJ1-5, with D hard to call. Trimming took off 1 base at V and 2 bases at J, with 6 bases between the two ends. The CDR3 spans 14 residues. The V gene's germline CDR1 is SNHLY and CDR2 FYNNEI. In nucleotides, the CDR3 is TGTGCCAGCAGTGAAGTTTCCCGCAATCAGCCCCAGCATTTT. Its protein product is CASSEVSRNQPQHF.

This chain connects TRBV7-6 to TRBJ1-1, with D uncertain. There are 14 residues in the CDR3. Germline V CDR1 and CDR2: SGHVS, FNYEAQ. Trimming shortened V by 1 base and J by 0 bases, and 6 bases separated the two germline ends. The CDR3 DNA sequence: TGTGCCAGCAGCTTAGTAGGGATGAACACTGAAGCTTTCTTT. Translation: CASSLVGMNTEAFF.

V gene TRBV6-5 combines with J gene TRBJ1-1; TRBD1 agrees at 7 bases. Germline CDR1 and CDR2: MNHEY and SVGAGI. There are 14 residues in the CDR3. Losses at the gene ends were 6 bases for V and 5 bases for J; bases not matched to a gene: 9. CDR3 sequence reads: CASSYGQVRTEAFF. As DNA, the CDR3 is TGTGCCAGCAGCTATGGACAGGTTAGAACTGAAGCTTTCTTT.

The V and J genes are TRBV5-6 and TRBJ1-5; D possibly corresponds to TRBD1 (5 bases). The V and J ends lost 3 bases and 4 bases respectively, with 8 bases between them. The CDR3 sequence is 13 residues long. Germline V gene sequence: CDR1 SGHDT, CDR2 YYEEEE. The CDR3 DNA reads TGTGCCAGCAGCTGGGGGGGAAATCAGCCCCAGCATTTT. It encodes CASSWGGNQPQHF. The complete variable domain, with remaining parts taken from reference TRBV5-6 and TRBJ1-5, reads DAGVTQSPTHLIKTRGQQVTLRCSPKSGHDTVSWYQQALGQGPQFIFQYYEEEERQRGNFPDRFSGHQFPNYSSELNVNALLLGDSALYLCASSWGGNQPQHFGDGTRLSIL.

The J gene is TRBJ1-5, the V gene TRBV2; tentative D call: TRBD1 (6 bases). Germline CDR1 is SNHLY and CDR2 is FYNNEI. The CDR3 is made up of 15 amino acids. V was cut by 6 bases and J by 3 bases, with 15 bases left in between. CDR3 coding DNA: TGTGCCAGCAGATCACTCGACAGGACCAATCAGCCCCAGCATTTT. Protein sequence: CASRSLDRTNQPQHF. Filled out from reference TRBV2 and TRBJ1-5, the complete variable domain reads EPEVTQTPSHQVTQMGQEVILRCVPISNHLYFYWYRQILGQKVEFLVSFYNNEISEKSEIFDDQFSVERPDGSNFTLKIRSTKLEDSAMYFCASRSLDRTNQPQHFGDGTRLSIL.

The chain recombines TRBV2 with TRBJ2-7; tentative D call: TRBD2 (6 bases). V lost 6 bases to trimming and J lost 6 bases, with 15 bases between them. Per the germline V gene, CDR1 is SNHLY and CDR2 is FYNNEI. The CDR3 spans 13 residues. The DNA for the CDR3 is TGTGCCAGCAGGGCCCAGGGAGGAGGCGAGCAGTACTTC. The encoded protein is CASRAQGGGEQYF.

CDR3 bases: TGCGCCAGCAGTGATGGGGAGGCCTATAGCAATCAGCCCCAGCATTTT. The encoded protein is CASSDGEAYSNQPQHF. V usage is TRBV10-1 and J usage is TRBJ1-5, with D uncertain. The CDR3 totals 16 residues. V dropped 3 bases and J dropped 0 bases, with 12 bases sitting between them. CDR1 and CDR2 from the germline V gene are WNHNN and SYGVQD (reference sequence).

The gene calls are TRBV5-1 and TRBJ2-5; possibly TRBD1 or TRBD2 for D (6 bases each). The CDR3 length is 13 residues. CDR1 is SGHRS and CDR2 is YFSETQ in the germline V gene. V lost 7 bases and J 5 bases, leaving 15 bases between the germline ends. CDR3 coding DNA: TGCGCCAGCTGCCTGGGGGGCGGTGAGACCCAGTACTTC. Translating gives CASCLGGGETQYF. The entire variable domain, with the rest obtained from reference TRBV5-1 and TRBJ2-5, is as follows: KAGVTQTPRYLIKTRGQQVTLSCSPISGHRSVSWYQQTPGQGLQFLFEYFSETQRNKGNFPGRFSGRQFSNSRSEMNVSTLELGDSALYLCASCLGGGETQYFGPGTRLLVL.

This chain connects TRBV5-1 to TRBJ2-5; no firm D call. The CDR3 contains 15 residues. Germline V gene lookup returns CDR1 SGHRS and CDR2 YFSETQ. The V end lost 0 bases, the J end lost 5 bases, and 14 bases lay between the germline ends. The CDR3 protein is CASSLAPPSKETQYF. CDR3 coding DNA: TGCGCCAGCAGCTTGGCCCCGCCAAGTAAGGAGACCCAGTACTTC.

J is TRBJ1-5 and V is TRBV9, with TRBD1 matching 7 bases. CDR3 length equals 14 residues. The junction had 5 bases not matched to a gene; V was cut back by 5 bases and J by 3 bases. Germline V gene lookup returns CDR1 SGDLS and CDR2 YYNGEE. CDR3: CASSIGTANQPQHF. CDR3 bases: TGTGCCAGCAGTATCGGGACAGCCAATCAGCCCCAGCATTTT.

The V gene is TRBV25-1, the J gene TRBJ2-1; D not resolved. This CDR3 contains 11 residues. Deletions cut 6 bases from V and 7 bases from J, with 7 bases between. The germline V gene encodes CDR1 MGHDK and CDR2 SYGVNS. The CDR3 region has the DNA TGTGCCAGCAGAACAGCTAATGAGCAGTTCTTC. Its protein product is CASRTANEQFF. The full variable domain, rest sourced from reference TRBV25-1 and TRBJ2-1, is EADIYQTPRYLVIGTGKKITLECSQTMGHDKMYWYQQDPGMELHLIHYSYGVNSTEKGDLSSESTVSRIRTEHFPLTLESARPSHTSQYLCASRTANEQFFGPGTRLTVL.

On this clone itself: Distinct nucleotide sequences in the sample also encode this CDR3. CDR3 in amino acids: CASSSGNTGELFF. The CDR3 DNA is TGCGCCAGCAGCTCTGGGAACACCGGGGAGCTGTTTTTT. The chain joins TRBV5-1 to TRBJ2-2, with unresolved D. Germline assignment: CDR1 SGHRS and CDR2 YFSETQ. The V end was cut by 3 bases, the J end by 1 base, with 4 bases between. There are 13 residues in the CDR3. Based on the CDR3 plus reference TRBV5-1 and TRBJ2-2, the full variable domain is KAGVTQTPRYLIKTRGQQVTLSCSPISGHRSVSWYQQTPGQGLQFLFEYFSETQRNKGNFPGRFSGRQFSNSRSEMNVSTLELGDSALYLCASSSGNTGELFFGEGSRLTVL.

The chain joins TRBV7-2 to TRBJ2-4; 12 positions match TRBD2. This CDR3 comprises 19 residues. The V gene's germline CDR1 is SGHTA and CDR2 FQGNSA. The V gene end was trimmed by 5 bases and the J gene end by 3 bases; junction bases not matched to a gene: 14. The CDR3 coding sequence is TGTGCCAGCAGCCGCACCCTAGCGGGAGGGCCCTCGGGCAAAAACATTCAGTACTTC. Residues: CASSRTLAGGPSGKNIQYF. Full variable domain (missing parts from reference TRBV7-2 and TRBJ2-4): GAGVSQSPSNKVTEKGKDVELRCDPISGHTALYWYRQSLGQGLEFLIYFQGNSAPDKSGLPSDRFSAERTGGSVSTLTIQRTQQEDSAVYLCASSRTLAGGPSGKNIQYFGAGTRLSVL.

The chain couples TRBV9 to TRBJ1-6; D uncertain. CDR1 and CDR2 from the germline V gene are SGDLS and YYNGEE. V dropped 0 bases and J dropped 0 bases, with 10 bases sitting between them. The CDR3 has 17 amino acids. CDR3 sequence: CASSVGWKNSYNSPLHF. CDR3 DNA: TGTGCCAGCAGCGTAGGGTGGAAAAACTCCTATAATTCACCCCTCCACTTT.

The V and J genes are TRBV19 and TRBJ2-7; 7 bases are a match to TRBD1. The V segment lost 6 bases and the J segment 0 bases; nucleotides outside the gene matches: 5. Germline V lookup: CDR1 LNHDA, CDR2 SQIVND (reference sequence). The CDR3 spans 14 residues. The DNA of the CDR3 is TGTGCCAGTAGGCAAAGACAGGGCTCCTACGAGCAGTACTTC. Its protein product is CASRQRQGSYEQYF.

The count of this clone is one. The CDR3 loop reads CASSQQRAENIQYF. CDR3 bases: TGCGCCAGCAGCCAACAGAGGGCAGAAAACATTCAGTACTTC. This chain links TRBV5-1 with TRBJ2-4, with a possible D match to TRBD2 (5 bases). Germline-derived CDR1 and CDR2 are SGHRS and YFSETQ. The CDR3 extends over 14 amino acids. V lost 4 bases to trimming and J lost 5 bases, with 13 bases between them.

This chain links TRBV5-1 with TRBJ1-2; 11 bases are a match to TRBD1. Germline trimming cut 3 bases from V and 7 bases from J; bases unmatched to any gene: 8. Germline lookup yields CDR1 SGHRS and CDR2 YFSETQ. The CDR3 runs to 15 residues. CDR3 bases: TGCGCCAGCAGCTCCGGACAGGGGGCGTCGGGTGGCTACACCTTC. Protein: CASSSGQGASGGYTF.

A remark on this clone: At the DNA level, this CDR3 is encoded by other sequences in the same sample as well. The chain carries TRBV5-1 and TRBJ1-2; D is unresolved. Trimming removed 2 bases from V and 5 bases from J, with 7 bases in between. CDR1 is SGHRS, CDR2 YFSETQ, per germline. The CDR3 covers 12 residues. The CDR3 loop reads CASSFDLYGYTF. CDR3 nucleotide sequence: TGCGCCAGCAGCTTTGACCTGTATGGCTACACCTTC.

Comment on this clone: Different DNA sequences within this sample yield the same CDR3. The rearrangement joins TRBV6-5 to TRBJ2-4; 7 bases align to TRBD1. Per the germline V gene, CDR1 is MNHEY and CDR2 is SVGAGI. The CDR3 runs to 15 residues. The V segment lost 0 bases and the J segment 2 bases; nucleotides outside the gene matches: 1. CDR3 region: CASSYSRGPKNIQYF. The CDR3 DNA follows: TGTGCCAGCAGTTACTCAAGGGGGCCCAAAAACATTCAGTACTTC.

Comments on this clone: The sample has other DNA sequences that encode this CDR3 too. The chain recombines TRBV30 with TRBJ1-2, with 8 bases that match TRBD1. Germline V CDR1 and CDR2: GTSNPN, SVGIG (reference sequence). This CDR3 is built from 13 residues. V was clipped by 1 base and J by 7 bases; unmatched bases: 5. CDR3 protein: CAWSADRGGGYTF. CDR3 DNA sequence: TGTGCCTGGAGTGCAGACAGGGGAGGTGGCTACACCTTC. Combining the CDR3 with reference TRBV30 and TRBJ1-2 gives the whole variable domain SQTIHQWPATLVQPVGSPLSLECTVEGTSNPNLYWYRQAAGRGLQLLFYSVGIGQISSEVPQNLSASRPQDRQFILSSKKLLLSDSGFYLCAWSADRGGGYTFGSGTRLTVV.

V usage is TRBV6-5 and J usage is TRBJ1-2, with a possible D match to TRBD1 (6 bases). Looked up from germline, CDR1 is MNHEY and CDR2 is SVGAGI. This CDR3 is built from 12 residues. The ends were cut back, 5 bases at V and 6 bases at J, with 10 bases in the middle. The CDR3 coding sequence is TGTGCCAGCAGTCCAGGGGTAAATGGCTACACCTTC. Its translation: CASSPGVNGYTF.

This clone appeared a single time. The chain is built from TRBV5-1 and TRBJ1-6; tentative D call: TRBD1 (6 bases). Germline loops: CDR1 SGHRS, CDR2 YFSETQ. Trimming pared 4 bases from V and 10 bases from J, leaving 21 bases between. The CDR3 consists of 16 residues. The CDR3 DNA reads as TGCGCCAGCAGCGTGGAAAATCTTAGGGGGAGCTCACCCCTCCACTTT. It encodes CASSVENLRGSSPLHF.

The CDR3 bases are TGTGCCAGCAGTTCCACGGGACAGGGGCCCTACGAGCAGTACTTC. Residues: CASSSTGQGPYEQYF. The chain carries TRBV28 and TRBJ2-7, with 10 bases that match TRBD1. The germline CDR1 and CDR2 sequences are MDHEN and SYDVKM. Germline trimming cut 4 bases from V and 2 bases from J; bases unmatched to any gene: 5. This CDR3 region has 15 residues. Full variable domain (rest looked up from reference TRBV28 and TRBJ2-7): DVKVTQSSRYLVKRTGEKVFLECVQDMDHENMFWYRQDPGLGLRLIYFSYDVKMKEKGDIPEGYSVSREKKERFSLILESASTNQTSMYLCASSSTGQGPYEQYFGPGTRLTVT.

The rearrangement uses TRBV27 and TRBJ1-4; tentatively, D is TRBD1 (6 bases). CDR3 size: 15 residues. Germline V gives CDR1 MNHEY, CDR2 SMNVEV (reference sequence). V gave up 6 bases and J gave up 5 bases, with 16 bases separating them. CDR3 DNA: TGTGCCAGCAGAGAGGCCGGGACAATAAATGAAAAACTGTTTTTT. Translated: CASREAGTINEKLFF.